The rows below give T cell receptor beta chains drawn from one sample of a study of T cell responses to AZD1222 COVID-19 vaccine. Clones were read by immunoSEQ multiplex PCR, and TCRdb kept only the in-frame ones, dropping some. The sample includes around 170,000 clones, under 95% of them seen just once. The input for sequencing was peripheral blood, taken on day 0 of AZD1222 vaccination. The receptors derive from an adult in good health. The CDR3 runs from the conserved cysteine through the conserved F or W. Each record gives: CDR3 DNA, CDR3 protein, J gene, V gene, D gene, clone size. The D gene is left open where the match is weak. Rows give clone size only sometimes, using once, few, many, or a class for an expanded clone.

DNA: TGTGCCAGCAGCTTAGCATTCAGTCAGGGGGCGAGGGCTTTCTTT; CDR3: CASSLAFSQGARAFF; J: TRBJ1-1; V: TRBV11-2; D: TRBD1; size: NA
DNA: TGTGCCAGCTCACCCTACAGAAACATGAACTACGAGCAGTACTTC; CDR3: CASSPYRNMNYEQYF; J: TRBJ2-7; V: TRBV18; D: NA; size: NA
DNA: TGTGCCAGCAGCCCCCGGACAGGACAAGAGACCCAGTACTTC; CDR3: CASSPRTGQETQYF; J: TRBJ2-5; V: TRBV3-1/TRBV3-2; D: TRBD1; size: few
DNA: TGTGCCAGCAGCCTTAGCGGGGGGCGCACAGATACGCAGTATTTT; CDR3: CASSLSGGRTDTQYF; J: TRBJ2-3; V: TRBV14; D: TRBD2; size: NA
DNA: TGTGCCAGCAGTGAAGTAGCGGGATCAGGAGGGGAGCAGTTCTTC; CDR3: CASSEVAGSGGEQFF; J: TRBJ2-1; V: TRBV2; D: TRBD2; size: NA
DNA: TGTGCCAGTAGTATAAGGGGGGGCTCAGGGGCGAGCTCCTACAATGAGCAGTTCTTC; CDR3: CASSIRGGSGASSYNEQFF; J: TRBJ2-1; V: TRBV19; D: NA; size: NA
DNA: TGTGCCAGCAGTTTAAATCGGCTTGAAGGTTTCACTGAAGCTTTCTTT; CDR3: CASSLNRLEGFTEAFF; J: TRBJ1-1; V: TRBV28; D: NA; size: NA
DNA: TGTGCCAGACAATACAAACTAGCGGGATCCTACAATGAGCAGTTCTTC; CDR3: CARQYKLAGSYNEQFF; J: TRBJ2-1; V: TRBV2; D: TRBD2; size: NA
DNA: TGTGCCAGCAGCCAAGTGGGTAGAGGCGAGCAGTACTTC; CDR3: CASSQVGRGEQYF; J: TRBJ2-7; V: TRBV14; D: NA; size: once
DNA: TGTGCCAGCAGGAAGACAGGGGCCCAAAGTGGGCAGTTCTTC; CDR3: CASRKTGAQSGQFF; J: TRBJ2-1; V: TRBV6-5; D: TRBD1; size: NA
DNA: TGTGCCAGCAGCCCCGCACAGCTGAACACTGAAGCTTTCTTT; CDR3: CASSPAQLNTEAFF; J: TRBJ1-1; V: TRBV11-2; D: NA; size: NA
DNA: TGTGCCAGCAGCTCCAGAGCCGGGTACGTGGAGACCCAGTACTTC; CDR3: CASSSRAGYVETQYF; J: TRBJ2-5; V: TRBV7-2; D: NA; size: NA
DNA: TGCGCCAGCAGCCCGTCGGGAGGGAGAGCCTACGAGCAGTACTTC; CDR3: CASSPSGGRAYEQYF; J: TRBJ2-7; V: TRBV5-1; D: TRBD2; size: NA
DNA: TGTGCCACCAAGAGACAGACCAATTATTCACCCCTCCACTTT; CDR3: CATKRQTNYSPLHF; J: TRBJ1-6; V: TRBV6-4; D: NA; size: NA
DNA: TGTGCCAGCAGAGGCTCGGGGCCTAATGGCTACACCTTC; CDR3: CASRGSGPNGYTF; J: TRBJ1-2; V: TRBV28; D: NA; size: NA
DNA: TGTGCCAGCAGCTTAGGGCTGACCTATTCACCCCTCCACTTT; CDR3: CASSLGLTYSPLHF; J: TRBJ1-6; V: TRBV11-1; D: NA; size: NA
DNA: TGCGCCAGCAGCCAAGATTGGGGTGCCGGGGGGAACACAGATACGCAGTATTTT; CDR3: CASSQDWGAGGNTDTQYF; J: TRBJ2-3; V: TRBV4-3; D: TRBD2; size: NA
DNA: TGTGCCAGCAGTTTCCCGGAGGGGGTCACTGAAGCTTTCTTT; CDR3: CASSFPEGVTEAFF; J: TRBJ1-1; V: TRBV28; D: NA; size: NA
DNA: TGTGCCAGCAGTTATGGTGGGTACGAACCCGATACCCTGACAAAGCCCTATGGCTACACCTTC; CDR3: CASSYGGYEPDTLTKPYGYTF; J: TRBJ1-2; V: TRBV6-2/TRBV6-3; D: NA; size: NA
DNA: TGTGCCAGCAGTCAGATACAGGATACCTCCTACGAGCAGTACTTC; CDR3: CASSQIQDTSYEQYF; J: TRBJ2-7; V: TRBV6-8; D: NA; size: NA
DNA: TGCGCCAGCAGAACGGGGGGCGCGTACACCGGGGAGCTGTTTTTT; CDR3: CASRTGGAYTGELFF; J: TRBJ2-2; V: TRBV5-1; D: NA; size: NA
DNA: TGTGCCAGCAGCCTCCCCCCAGGGGAGACCCAGTACTTC; CDR3: CASSLPPGETQYF; J: TRBJ2-5; V: TRBV11-2; D: NA; size: NA
DNA: TGTGCCAGCAGCTTGGCGGGGCTAGCGGGAGGAGATACGCAGTATTTT; CDR3: CASSLAGLAGGDTQYF; J: TRBJ2-3; V: TRBV5-4; D: TRBD2; size: NA
DNA: TGTGCCAGCAGGGAAAGGACTAGCCAAGAGACCCAGTACTTC; CDR3: CASRERTSQETQYF; J: TRBJ2-5; V: TRBV2; D: TRBD2; size: once
DNA: TGCGCCAGCAGCCAAGAGGTCCGGGGAGTTAACACTGAAGCTTTCTTT; CDR3: CASSQEVRGVNTEAFF; J: TRBJ1-1; V: TRBV4-1; D: NA; size: NA
DNA: TGTGCCAGCAGCTCGGGTCGTGAAGCTTTCTTT; CDR3: CASSSGREAFF; J: TRBJ1-1; V: TRBV9; D: NA; size: once
DNA: TGTGCCAGCAGCCCGGCAGGGTATGAGCAGTACTTC; CDR3: CASSPAGYEQYF; J: TRBJ2-7; V: TRBV12-3/TRBV12-4; D: NA; size: NA
DNA: TGTGCCAGCAGTTTACGGCAGGGGGATGGCTACACCTTC; CDR3: CASSLRQGDGYTF; J: TRBJ1-2; V: TRBV27; D: TRBD1; size: NA
DNA: TGTGCCAGCAGTTTAGTGGGCAGTGGGGGGCGATCACCCCTCCACTTT; CDR3: CASSLVGSGGRSPLHF; J: TRBJ1-6; V: TRBV28; D: NA; size: NA
DNA: TGCGCCAGCAGCCCACGACAGGGGAACAGCGAGCAGTACTTC; CDR3: CASSPRQGNSEQYF; J: TRBJ2-7; V: TRBV4-1; D: TRBD1; size: NA
DNA: TGTGCCAGCAGCCGTCCAGCCGGGGAGCTGTTTTTT; CDR3: CASSRPAGELFF; J: TRBJ2-2; V: TRBV13; D: NA; size: NA
DNA: TGCGCCAGCAGCTTAGAGGGAGCACAGGAGACCCAGTACTTC; CDR3: CASSLEGAQETQYF; J: TRBJ2-5; V: TRBV5-1; D: NA; size: NA
DNA: TGTGCCAGCAGCTATACGGGGGAGGGTGCTCAGCCCCAGCATTTT; CDR3: CASSYTGEGAQPQHF; J: TRBJ1-5; V: TRBV9; D: NA; size: few
DNA: TGTGCCAGCAGTTACTCGATTATCGGGGATGGCTCACCCCTCCACTTT; CDR3: CASSYSIIGDGSPLHF; J: TRBJ1-6; V: TRBV6-5; D: NA; size: NA
DNA: TGTGCCAGTGAGGGACAGATGGCCGGGAACTATGGCTACACCTTC; CDR3: CASEGQMAGNYGYTF; J: TRBJ1-2; V: TRBV7-9; D: TRBD1; size: NA
DNA: TGTGCCAGCAGCCTTCCCCCGGGTAGGGGCACTGAAGCTTTCTTT; CDR3: CASSLPPGRGTEAFF; J: TRBJ1-1; V: TRBV11-1; D: NA; size: NA
DNA: TGTGCCAGCAGCCAAGGGCAGGGGCAAGAGACCCAGTACTTC; CDR3: CASSQGQGQETQYF; J: TRBJ2-5; V: TRBV3-1/TRBV3-2; D: NA; size: NA
DNA: TGTGCCAGTAGTTTTTCAGGGGGAGGCTACACCTTC; CDR3: CASSFSGGGYTF; J: TRBJ1-2; V: TRBV19; D: TRBD1; size: NA
DNA: TGTGCCAGCAGTCGCGGTAGCAGCACAGATACGCAGTATTTT; CDR3: CASSRGSSTDTQYF; J: TRBJ2-3; V: TRBV6-6; D: NA; size: once
DNA: TGCGCCAGCAGCTTCTACAGGGATAGGTACTCCTACGAGCAGTACTTC; CDR3: CASSFYRDRYSYEQYF; J: TRBJ2-7; V: TRBV5-1; D: NA; size: NA
DNA: TGTGCCAGCAGCCGGGACACCGACACCGGGGAGCTGTTTTTT; CDR3: CASSRDTDTGELFF; J: TRBJ2-2; V: TRBV7-3; D: NA; size: NA
DNA: TGTGCCAGCAGCTTCGGGACGCCGAACTACAATGAGCAGTTCTTC; CDR3: CASSFGTPNYNEQFF; J: TRBJ2-1; V: TRBV9; D: NA; size: NA
DNA: TGTGCCAGCAGTCTCGGACGGCCTGGTGAGCAGTATTTT; CDR3: CASSLGRPGEQYF; J: TRBJ2-3; V: TRBV28; D: NA; size: NA
DNA: TGTGCCAGCAGCTTGGTTTCCGGCAGGGGACGACCTGGGGGGAATCAGCCCCAGCATTTT; CDR3: CASSLVSGRGRPGGNQPQHF; J: TRBJ1-5; V: TRBV5-4; D: NA; size: NA
DNA: TGTGCCAGCTCACCAAAGACTAGCGGCTTCCAAGAGACCCAGTACTTC; CDR3: CASSPKTSGFQETQYF; J: TRBJ2-5; V: TRBV18; D: TRBD2; size: NA
DNA: TGTGCCAGCAGCCTAGGAGGGAATCCAGAGACCCAGTACTTC; CDR3: CASSLGGNPETQYF; J: TRBJ2-5; V: TRBV7-9; D: NA; size: NA
DNA: TGTGCCAGCAGCTTAGTAGCTAGCGGATACGAGCAGTACTTC; CDR3: CASSLVASGYEQYF; J: TRBJ2-7; V: TRBV7-8; D: TRBD2; size: NA
DNA: TGCAGTGCTAGTGGAGCGGACAGGTCTCTGGGGACCCAGTACTTC; CDR3: CSASGADRSLGTQYF; J: TRBJ2-5; V: TRBV20-1; D: TRBD1; size: NA